This T cell receptor (beta chain) was recorded in a study of a mutant IDH1 vaccine in newly diagnosed glioma. Trimming at V came to 4 bases and at J to 7 bases, leaving 9 bases not matched to a gene. Germline V gene sequence: CDR1 SGHRS, CDR2 YFSETQ. This CDR3 has 14 amino acids. Profiling relied on immunoSEQ multiplex PCR, and the TCRdb table lists in-frame clones only, not all of them. The data hold tens of thousands of clones, with more than 65% observed a single time. As to time point: baseline, week 1 (first vaccination visit). Stated treatment: pre-vaccination baseline after standard-of-care therapy.

The TCR originated in a man aged 50 to 60 with glioma. The chain is built from TRBV5-1 and TRBJ1-1; 8 positions agree with TRBD1. Sample: PBMCs, taken from a glioma patient treated with radiotherapy, temozolomide or both. The CDR3 loop reads CASSPTGGDYEAFF. The CDR3 bases are TGCGCCAGCAGCCCAACAGGGGGGGATTATGAAGCTTTCTTT.